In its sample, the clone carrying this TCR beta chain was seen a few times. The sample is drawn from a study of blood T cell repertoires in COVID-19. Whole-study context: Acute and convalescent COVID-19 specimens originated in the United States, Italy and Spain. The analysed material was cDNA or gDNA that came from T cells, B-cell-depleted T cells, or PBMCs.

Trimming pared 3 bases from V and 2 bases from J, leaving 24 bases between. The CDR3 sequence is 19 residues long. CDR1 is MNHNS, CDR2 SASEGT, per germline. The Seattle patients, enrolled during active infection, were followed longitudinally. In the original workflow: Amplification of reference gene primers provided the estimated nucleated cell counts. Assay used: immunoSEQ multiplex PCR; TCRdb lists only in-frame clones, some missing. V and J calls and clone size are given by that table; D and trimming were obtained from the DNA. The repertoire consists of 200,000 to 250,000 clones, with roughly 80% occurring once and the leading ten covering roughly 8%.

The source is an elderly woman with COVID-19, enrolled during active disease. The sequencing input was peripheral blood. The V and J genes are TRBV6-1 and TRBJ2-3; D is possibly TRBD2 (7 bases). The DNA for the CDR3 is TGTGCCAGCAGTGAGTTCGCCTTATGGGCGGCGGGGGCCACAGATACGCAGTATTTT. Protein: CASSEFALWAAGATDTQYF.